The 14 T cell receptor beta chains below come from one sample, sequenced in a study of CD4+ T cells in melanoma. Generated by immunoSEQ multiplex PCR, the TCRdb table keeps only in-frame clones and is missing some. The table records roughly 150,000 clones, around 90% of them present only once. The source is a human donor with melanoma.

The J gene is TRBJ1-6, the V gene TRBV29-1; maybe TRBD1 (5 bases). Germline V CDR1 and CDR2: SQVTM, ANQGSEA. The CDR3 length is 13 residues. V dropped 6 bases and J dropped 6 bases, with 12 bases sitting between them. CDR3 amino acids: CSVKDNPNSPLHF. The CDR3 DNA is TGCAGCGTCAAGGACAATCCTAATTCACCCCTCCACTTT.

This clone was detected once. CDR3 loop: CASSLTRSSYEQYF. The CDR3 DNA reads TGTGCCAGCAGCTTAACCCGGAGCTCCTACGAGCAGTACTTC. The V gene is TRBV7-2, the J gene TRBJ2-7; D remains unclear. From germline, CDR1 is SGHTA and CDR2 FQGNSA. The CDR3 is 14 amino acids. V was cut by 2 bases and J by 0 bases, with 8 bases left in between.

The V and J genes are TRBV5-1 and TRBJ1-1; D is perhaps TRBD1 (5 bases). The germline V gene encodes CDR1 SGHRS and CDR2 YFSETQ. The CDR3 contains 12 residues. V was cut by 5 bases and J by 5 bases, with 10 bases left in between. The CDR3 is CASSPGGTEAFF. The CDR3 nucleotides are TGCGCCAGCAGTCCCGGGGGAACTGAAGCTTTCTTT.

The CDR3 spells CASSGGWDRVTEAFF. CDR3 bases: TGTGCCAGCAGTGGCGGGTGGGACAGGGTCACTGAAGCTTTCTTT. The chain carries TRBV6-1 and TRBJ1-1; 9 bases fit TRBD1. The CDR3 spans 15 residues. J gave up 4 bases and V 4 bases, and 7 bases lay outside the gene matches. Germline loops: CDR1 MNHNS, CDR2 SASEGT.

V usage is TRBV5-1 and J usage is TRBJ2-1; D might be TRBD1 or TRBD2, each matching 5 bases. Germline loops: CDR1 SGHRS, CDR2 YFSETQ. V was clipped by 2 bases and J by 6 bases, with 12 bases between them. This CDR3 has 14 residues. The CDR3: CASSLRGEVNEQFF. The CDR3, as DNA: TGCGCCAGCAGCTTAAGGGGAGAGGTCAATGAGCAGTTCTTC.

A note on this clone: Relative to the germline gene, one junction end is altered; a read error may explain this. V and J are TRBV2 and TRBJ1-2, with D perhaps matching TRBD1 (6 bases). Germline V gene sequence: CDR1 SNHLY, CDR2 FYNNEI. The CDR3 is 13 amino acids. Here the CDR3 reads CASREGQIYGYTF. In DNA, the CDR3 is TGTGCCAGCAGAGAAGGACAGATATATGGCTACACCTTC.

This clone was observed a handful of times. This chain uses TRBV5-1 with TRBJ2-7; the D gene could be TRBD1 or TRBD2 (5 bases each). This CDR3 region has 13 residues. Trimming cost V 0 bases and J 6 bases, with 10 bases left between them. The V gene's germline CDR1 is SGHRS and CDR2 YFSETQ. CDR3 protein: CASSLVRDGEQYF. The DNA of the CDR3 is TGCGCCAGCAGCTTGGTCAGGGACGGCGAGCAGTACTTC.

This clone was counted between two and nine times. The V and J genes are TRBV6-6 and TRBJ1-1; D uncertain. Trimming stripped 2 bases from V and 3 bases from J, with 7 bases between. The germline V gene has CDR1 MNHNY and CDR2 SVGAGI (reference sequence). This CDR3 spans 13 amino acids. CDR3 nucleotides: TGTGCCAGCAGTTACGAGTCGGACACTGAAGCTTTCTTT. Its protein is CASSYESDTEAFF.

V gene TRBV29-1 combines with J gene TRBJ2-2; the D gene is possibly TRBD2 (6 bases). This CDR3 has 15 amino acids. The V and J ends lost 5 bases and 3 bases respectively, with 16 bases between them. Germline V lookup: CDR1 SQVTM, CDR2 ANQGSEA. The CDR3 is CSVLAGRTHTGELFF. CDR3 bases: TGCAGCGTTCTCGCAGGGAGGACCCACACCGGGGAGCTGTTTTTT.

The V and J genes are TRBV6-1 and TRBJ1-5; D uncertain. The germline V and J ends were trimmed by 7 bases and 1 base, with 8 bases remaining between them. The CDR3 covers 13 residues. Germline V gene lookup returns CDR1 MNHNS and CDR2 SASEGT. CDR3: CASKSLSNQPQHF. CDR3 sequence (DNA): TGTGCCAGCAAAAGTTTGAGCAATCAGCCCCAGCATTTT.

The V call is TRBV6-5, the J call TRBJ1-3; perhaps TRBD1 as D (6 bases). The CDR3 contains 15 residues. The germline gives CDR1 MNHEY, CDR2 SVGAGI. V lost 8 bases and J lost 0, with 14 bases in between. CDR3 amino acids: CASARQENSGNTIYF. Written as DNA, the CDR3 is TGTGCCAGCGCTCGACAGGAGAACTCTGGAAACACCATATATTTT.

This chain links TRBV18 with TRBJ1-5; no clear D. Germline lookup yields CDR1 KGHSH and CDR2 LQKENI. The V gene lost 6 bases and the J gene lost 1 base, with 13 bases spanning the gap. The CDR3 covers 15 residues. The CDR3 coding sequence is TGTGCCAGCTCTTCAACGGAGGCGAGCAATCAGCCCCAGCATTTT. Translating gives CASSSTEASNQPQHF.

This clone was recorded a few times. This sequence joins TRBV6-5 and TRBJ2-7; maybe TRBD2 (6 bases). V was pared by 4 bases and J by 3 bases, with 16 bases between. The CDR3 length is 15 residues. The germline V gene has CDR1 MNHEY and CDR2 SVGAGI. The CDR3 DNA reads TGTGCCAGCAGTTCCCCTGGAGGGAAAAGCTACGAGCAGTACTTC. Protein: CASSSPGGKSYEQYF.

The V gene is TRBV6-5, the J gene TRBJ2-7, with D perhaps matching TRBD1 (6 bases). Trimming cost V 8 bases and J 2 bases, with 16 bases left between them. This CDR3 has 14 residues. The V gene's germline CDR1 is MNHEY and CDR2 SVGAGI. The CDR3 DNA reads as TGTGCCAGCGGACCCGGACAGTCGACCTACGAGCAGTACTTC. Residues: CASGPGQSTYEQYF.